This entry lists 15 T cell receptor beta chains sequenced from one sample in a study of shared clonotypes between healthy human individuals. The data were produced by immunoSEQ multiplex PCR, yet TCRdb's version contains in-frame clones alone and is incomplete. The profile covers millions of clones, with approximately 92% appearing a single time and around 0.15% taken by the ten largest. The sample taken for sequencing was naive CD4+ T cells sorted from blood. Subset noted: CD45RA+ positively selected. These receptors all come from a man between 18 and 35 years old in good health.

This CDR3 is CASSTLTPGGYTF. CDR3 coding DNA: TGTGCCAGCAGTACACTAACCCCCGGGGGCTACACCTTC. The chain links TRBV6-5 to TRBJ1-2; D remains unclear. V was shortened by 5 bases and J by 8 bases, with 15 bases between the two germline ends. The CDR3 totals 13 residues. CDR1 MNHEY and CDR2 SVGAGI come from the germline V gene.

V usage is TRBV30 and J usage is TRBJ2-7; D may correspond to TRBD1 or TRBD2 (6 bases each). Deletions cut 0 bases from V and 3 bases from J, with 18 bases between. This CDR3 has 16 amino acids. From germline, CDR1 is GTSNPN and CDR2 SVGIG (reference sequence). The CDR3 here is CAWSVLRGRSRYEQYF. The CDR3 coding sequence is TGTGCCTGGAGTGTACTCCGGGGGCGGAGTCGCTACGAGCAGTACTTC.

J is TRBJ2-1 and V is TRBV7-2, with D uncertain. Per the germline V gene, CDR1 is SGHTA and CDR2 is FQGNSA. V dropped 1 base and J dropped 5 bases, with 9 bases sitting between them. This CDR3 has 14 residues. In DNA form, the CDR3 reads TGTGCCAGCAGCTTAGAAGGGCCAAACAATGAGCAGTTCTTC. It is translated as CASSLEGPNNEQFF.

The CDR3 loop is CASSLNPLVGGAFF. The CDR3 bases are TGCGCCAGCAGCTTGAACCCCCTTGTGGGGGGGGCTTTCTTT. The chain employs TRBV5-1 and TRBJ1-1, with TRBD1 as a possible D gene (5 bases). CDR1 and CDR2 (germline): SGHRS, YFSETQ. V was shortened by 1 base and J by 11 bases, with 18 bases between the two germline ends. There are 14 residues in the CDR3.

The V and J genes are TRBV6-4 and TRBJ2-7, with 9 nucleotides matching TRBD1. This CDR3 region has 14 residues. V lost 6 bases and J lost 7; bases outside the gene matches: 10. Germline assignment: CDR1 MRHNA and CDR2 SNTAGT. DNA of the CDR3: TGTGCCAGCAGCAAGGACAGGGGACTGGGGGAGCAGTACTTC. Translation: CASSKDRGLGEQYF.

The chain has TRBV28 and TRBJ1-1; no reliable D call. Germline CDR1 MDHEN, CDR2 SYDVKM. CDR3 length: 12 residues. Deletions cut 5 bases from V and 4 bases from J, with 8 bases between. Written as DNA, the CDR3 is TGTGCCAGCAGTCTCACACTCACTGAAGCTTTCTTT. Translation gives CASSLTLTEAFF.

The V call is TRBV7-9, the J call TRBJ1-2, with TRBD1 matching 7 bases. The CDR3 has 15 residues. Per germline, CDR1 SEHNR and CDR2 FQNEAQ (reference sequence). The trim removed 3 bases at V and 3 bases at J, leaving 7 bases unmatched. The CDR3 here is CASSFTGVGDYGYTF. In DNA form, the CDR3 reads TGTGCCAGCAGCTTTACAGGGGTTGGAGACTATGGCTACACCTTC.

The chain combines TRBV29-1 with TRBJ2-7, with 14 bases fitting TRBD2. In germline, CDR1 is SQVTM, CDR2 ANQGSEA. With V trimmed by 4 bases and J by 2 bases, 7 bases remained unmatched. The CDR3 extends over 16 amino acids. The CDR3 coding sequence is TGCAGCGTTGCCGGGACTAGCGGGAGCACTCCCTACGAGCAGTACTTC. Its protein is CSVAGTSGSTPYEQYF.

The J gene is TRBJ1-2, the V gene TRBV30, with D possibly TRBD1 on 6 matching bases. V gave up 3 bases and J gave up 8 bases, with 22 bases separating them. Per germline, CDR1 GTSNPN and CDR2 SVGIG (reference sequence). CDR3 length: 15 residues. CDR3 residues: CAWRAQLGGREGYTF. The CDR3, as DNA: TGTGCCTGGAGAGCCCAATTGGGGGGGCGGGAGGGCTACACCTTC. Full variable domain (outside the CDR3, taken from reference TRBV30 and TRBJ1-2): SQTIHQWPATLVQPVGSPLSLECTVEGTSNPNLYWYRQAAGRGLQLLFYSVGIGQISSEVPQNLSASRPQDRQFILSSKKLLLSDSGFYLCAWRAQLGGREGYTFGSGTRLTVV.

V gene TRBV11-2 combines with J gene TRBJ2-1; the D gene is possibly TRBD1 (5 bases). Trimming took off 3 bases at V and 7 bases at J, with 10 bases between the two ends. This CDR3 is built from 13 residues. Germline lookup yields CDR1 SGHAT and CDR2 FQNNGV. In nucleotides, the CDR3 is TGTGCCAGCAGCTTTTCAGGGCCGAATGAGCAGTTCTTC. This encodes CASSFSGPNEQFF.

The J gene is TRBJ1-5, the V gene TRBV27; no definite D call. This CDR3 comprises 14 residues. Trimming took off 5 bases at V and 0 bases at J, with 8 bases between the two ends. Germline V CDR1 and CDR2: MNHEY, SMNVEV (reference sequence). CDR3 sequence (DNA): TGTGCCAGCAGTCCCCAGCATAGCAATCAGCCCCAGCATTTT. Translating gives CASSPQHSNQPQHF.

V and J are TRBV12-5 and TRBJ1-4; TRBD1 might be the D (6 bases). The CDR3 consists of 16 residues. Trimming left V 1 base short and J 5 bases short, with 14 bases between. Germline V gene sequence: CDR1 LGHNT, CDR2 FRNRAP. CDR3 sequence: CASGLGHGGANEKLFF. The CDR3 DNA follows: TGTGCTAGTGGTTTGGGGCATGGGGGGGCGAATGAAAAACTGTTTTTT.

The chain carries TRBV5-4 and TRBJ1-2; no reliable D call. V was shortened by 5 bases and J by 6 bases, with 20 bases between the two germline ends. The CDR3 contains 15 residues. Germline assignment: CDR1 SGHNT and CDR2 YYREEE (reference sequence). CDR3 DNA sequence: TGTGCCAGCAGTTTCCGCGGGTTGGTGGAACATGGCTACACCTTC. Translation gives CASSFRGLVEHGYTF.

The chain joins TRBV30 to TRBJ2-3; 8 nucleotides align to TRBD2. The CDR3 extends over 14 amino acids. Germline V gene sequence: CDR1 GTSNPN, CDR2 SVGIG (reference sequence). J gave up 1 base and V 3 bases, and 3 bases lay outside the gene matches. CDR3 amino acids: CAWSSGGGTDTQYF. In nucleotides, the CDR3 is TGTGCCTGGAGCTCGGGAGGGGGCACAGATACGCAGTATTTT. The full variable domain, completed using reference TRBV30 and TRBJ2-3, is SQTIHQWPATLVQPVGSPLSLECTVEGTSNPNLYWYRQAAGRGLQLLFYSVGIGQISSEVPQNLSASRPQDRQFILSSKKLLLSDSGFYLCAWSSGGGTDTQYFGPGTRLTVL.

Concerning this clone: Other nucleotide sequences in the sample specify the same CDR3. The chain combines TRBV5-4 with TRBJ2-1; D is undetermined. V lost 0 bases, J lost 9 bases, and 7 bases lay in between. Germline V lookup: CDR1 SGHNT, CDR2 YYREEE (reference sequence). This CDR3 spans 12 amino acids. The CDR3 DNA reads TGTGCCAGCAGCTTGGCCTTGGGTGAGCAGTTCTTC. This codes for CASSLALGEQFF.